A selection of T cell receptor beta chains follows, all from one sample in a study of blood T cell repertoires in COVID-19. Here immunoSEQ multiplex PCR was the method, and the copy in TCRdb shows in-frame clones only, minus some. The sample lists nearly 350,000 clones; 90% to 95% were seen once. Sequenced: peripheral blood. These receptors originate from a woman under 30 who had recovered from COVID-19. CDR3s include the opening cysteine and the closing phenylalanine or tryptophan. The order of the fields is clone size, J gene, D gene, V gene, CDR3 DNA, CDR3 protein. The D gene is left open where the match is weak. Clone sizes are given selectively: once, few, many, or a class where the clone is expanded.

clone size: few; J gene: TRBJ1-2; D gene: .; V gene: TRBV6-5; CDR3 DNA: TGTGCCAGCAGCCTGACGAGGGGGGGCGAAATTGGCTACACCTTC; CDR3 protein: CASSLTRGGEIGYTF
clone size: .; J gene: TRBJ2-3; D gene: TRBD1; V gene: TRBV10-3; CDR3 DNA: TGTGCCGGCCGGACAGGGAGCACAGATACGCAGTATTTT; CDR3 protein: CAGRTGSTDTQYF
clone size: few; J gene: TRBJ1-5; D gene: .; V gene: TRBV5-1; CDR3 DNA: TGCGCCAGCAGCAGGGGTAGCAATCAGCCCCAGCATTTT; CDR3 protein: CASSRGSNQPQHF
clone size: .; J gene: TRBJ2-3; D gene: .; V gene: TRBV3-1/TRBV3-2; CDR3 DNA: TGTGCCAGCAGCCAAGAGGGGGCCTATAGTCTGCGAGGTACGCAGTATTTT; CDR3 protein: CASSQEGAYSLRGTQYF
clone size: .; J gene: TRBJ2-5; D gene: .; V gene: TRBV15; CDR3 DNA: TGTGCCACCAGCAGAGCGTGGGCGGAGACCCAGTACTTC; CDR3 protein: CATSRAWAETQYF
clone size: .; J gene: TRBJ2-1; D gene: TRBD2; V gene: TRBV7-2; CDR3 DNA: TGTGCCAGCAGCTTAGCGAGCGGGATCCCCAATGAGCAGTTCTTC; CDR3 protein: CASSLASGIPNEQFF
clone size: few; J gene: TRBJ1-1; D gene: TRBD1; V gene: TRBV5-5; CDR3 DNA: TGTGCCAGCAGCTACCCGACAGGGAGGAACACTGAAGCTTTCTTT; CDR3 protein: CASSYPTGRNTEAFF
clone size: .; J gene: TRBJ1-2; D gene: .; V gene: TRBV6-5; CDR3 DNA: TGTGCCAGCAGTTACTCGATGCCCAGCGCTAACTATGGCTACACCTTC; CDR3 protein: CASSYSMPSANYGYTF
clone size: .; J gene: TRBJ1-1; D gene: .; V gene: TRBV7-9; CDR3 DNA: TGTGCCAGCAGCTTATGGGACACCGGCCCTGAAGCTTTCTTT; CDR3 protein: CASSLWDTGPEAFF
clone size: .; J gene: TRBJ2-3; D gene: TRBD2; V gene: TRBV5-1; CDR3 DNA: TGCGCCAGCAGCCCGAGGACTAGCGGGATAAGCACAGATACGCAGTATTTT; CDR3 protein: CASSPRTSGISTDTQYF
clone size: .; J gene: TRBJ1-1; D gene: TRBD1; V gene: TRBV10-2; CDR3 DNA: TGCGCCAGCAGCGGACAGGCTGAAGCTTTCTTT; CDR3 protein: CASSGQAEAFF
clone size: .; J gene: TRBJ1-2; D gene: .; V gene: TRBV5-6; CDR3 DNA: TGTGCCAGCAGCTTGGTAGGGGGAATTAACTATGGCTACACCTTC; CDR3 protein: CASSLVGGINYGYTF
clone size: .; J gene: TRBJ2-3; D gene: .; V gene: TRBV2; CDR3 DNA: TGTGCCAGCAGTGAGCGGATTACTAGCACAGATACGCAGTATTTT; CDR3 protein: CASSERITSTDTQYF
clone size: .; J gene: TRBJ2-3; D gene: TRBD1; V gene: TRBV7-8; CDR3 DNA: TGTGCCAGCAGCTCGACAGGGTCTAGCACAGATACGCAGTATTTT; CDR3 protein: CASSSTGSSTDTQYF
clone size: .; J gene: TRBJ2-1; D gene: TRBD2; V gene: TRBV29-1; CDR3 DNA: TGCAGCGTTGAGGGTTACTCGAGCGGGAGGTACAATGAGCAGTTCTTC; CDR3 protein: CSVEGYSSGRYNEQFF
clone size: .; J gene: TRBJ1-4; D gene: .; V gene: TRBV2; CDR3 DNA: TGTGCCAGCAGGCGGAATGAAAAACTGTTTTTT; CDR3 protein: CASRRNEKLFF
clone size: .; J gene: TRBJ2-3; D gene: TRBD2; V gene: TRBV11-2; CDR3 DNA: TGTGCCAGCAGCTTGCCGGGACTAGCGTTTGATACGCAGTATTTT; CDR3 protein: CASSLPGLAFDTQYF
clone size: .; J gene: TRBJ2-3; D gene: TRBD2; V gene: TRBV7-2; CDR3 DNA: TGTGCCAGCTCAGGACTAGCGTCATCAGATACGCAGTATTTT; CDR3 protein: CASSGLASSDTQYF
clone size: .; J gene: TRBJ2-2; D gene: .; V gene: TRBV21-1; CDR3 DNA: TGTGCCAGCAGCAAGGGGACAGGGGGATGGGCCGGGGAGCTGTTTTTT; CDR3 protein: CASSKGTGGWAGELFF
clone size: medium-sized; J gene: TRBJ1-1; D gene: .; V gene: TRBV5-6; CDR3 DNA: TGTGCCAGCAGCTCGCAGGGTACTGAAGCTTTCTTT; CDR3 protein: CASSSQGTEAFF
clone size: .; J gene: TRBJ2-1; D gene: TRBD2; V gene: TRBV6-2/TRBV6-3; CDR3 DNA: TGTGCCAGCAGTTACCTTGGGACTAGCGGGAGGGATGAGCAGTTCTTC; CDR3 protein: CASSYLGTSGRDEQFF
clone size: .; J gene: TRBJ2-1; D gene: TRBD2; V gene: TRBV2; CDR3 DNA: TGTGCCAGCAGTGAAGGATTATTAGCGGGAGACAATGAGCAGTTCTTC; CDR3 protein: CASSEGLLAGDNEQFF
clone size: .; J gene: TRBJ2-1; D gene: TRBD2; V gene: TRBV11-3; CDR3 DNA: TGTGCCAGCAGCCTAACTAGCGGGGCCAGTAATGAGCAGTTCTTC; CDR3 protein: CASSLTSGASNEQFF
clone size: .; J gene: TRBJ1-1; D gene: .; V gene: TRBV6-6; CDR3 DNA: TGTGCCAGCAGTTACTCAACACTGAACACTGAAGCTTTCTTT; CDR3 protein: CASSYSTLNTEAFF
clone size: .; J gene: TRBJ2-1; D gene: TRBD2; V gene: TRBV6-5; CDR3 DNA: TGTGCCAGCAGCCCGACTAGCGGGAGTTACAATGAGCAGTTCTTC; CDR3 protein: CASSPTSGSYNEQFF
clone size: .; J gene: TRBJ2-2; D gene: .; V gene: TRBV5-5; CDR3 DNA: TGTGCCAGCAGCTTGACACAAACCGGGGAGCTGTTTTTT; CDR3 protein: CASSLTQTGELFF
clone size: .; J gene: TRBJ2-3; D gene: TRBD2; V gene: TRBV2; CDR3 DNA: TGTGCCAGCAGTGATCGGCTAGCGGGAGTCTCTGGGGGCACAGATACGCAGTATTTT; CDR3 protein: CASSDRLAGVSGGTDTQYF
clone size: .; J gene: TRBJ1-4; D gene: .; V gene: TRBV10-3; CDR3 DNA: TGTGCCATCAGTGAACCGACAGAGTCGGGTGAAAAACTGTTTTTT; CDR3 protein: CAISEPTESGEKLFF
clone size: once; J gene: TRBJ2-2; D gene: .; V gene: TRBV5-1; CDR3 DNA: TGCGCCAGCAGCTTGGCACAGGGCTACACCGGGGAGCTGTTTTTT; CDR3 protein: CASSLAQGYTGELFF
clone size: .; J gene: TRBJ2-1; D gene: TRBD2; V gene: TRBV19; CDR3 DNA: TGTGCCAGTAGTGCTAGCGGGTATTCTTGGGGTGAGCAGTTCTTC; CDR3 protein: CASSASGYSWGEQFF
clone size: .; J gene: TRBJ2-3; D gene: .; V gene: TRBV11-3; CDR3 DNA: TGTGCCAGCAGCTTAGAGCCAGGGGATACGCAGTATTTT; CDR3 protein: CASSLEPGDTQYF
clone size: once; J gene: TRBJ2-2; D gene: TRBD2; V gene: TRBV2; CDR3 DNA: TGTGCCAGCAGTGCGAGAAGCGGGGCGAACACCGGGGAGCTGTTTTTT; CDR3 protein: CASSARSGANTGELFF
clone size: .; J gene: TRBJ2-4; D gene: .; V gene: TRBV14; CDR3 DNA: TGTGGGCTGCGCCCAAGCGGAAACATTCAGTACTTC; CDR3 protein: CGLRPSGNIQYF
clone size: .; J gene: TRBJ1-6; D gene: .; V gene: TRBV10-1; CDR3 DNA: TGCGCCAGCAGTGACGACCCGGGGTCACCCCTCCACTTT; CDR3 protein: CASSDDPGSPLHF
clone size: few; J gene: TRBJ2-2; D gene: .; V gene: TRBV25-1; CDR3 DNA: TGTGCCAGCAGTGAAGGGAGCGGGAACACCGGGGAGCTGTTTTTT; CDR3 protein: CASSEGSGNTGELFF
clone size: .; J gene: TRBJ2-1; D gene: TRBD2; V gene: TRBV6-5; CDR3 DNA: TGTGCCGCCTCGGGGGGTTGGGAATACAATGAGCAGTTCTTC; CDR3 protein: CAASGGWEYNEQFF
clone size: .; J gene: TRBJ2-1; D gene: .; V gene: TRBV5-1; CDR3 DNA: TGCGCCAGCAGCTTGGACCTAGCACTAGACAATGAGCAGTTCTTC; CDR3 protein: CASSLDLALDNEQFF
clone size: .; J gene: TRBJ1-5; D gene: .; V gene: TRBV6-6; CDR3 DNA: TGTGCCAGCAGTTACTCGGGACACCTTAGCAATCAGCCCCAGCATTTT; CDR3 protein: CASSYSGHLSNQPQHF
clone size: .; J gene: TRBJ2-3; D gene: TRBD2; V gene: TRBV7-9; CDR3 DNA: TGTGCCAGCAGTTGGACTAGCCCGGTGTCGGATACGCAGTATTTT; CDR3 protein: CASSWTSPVSDTQYF
clone size: .; J gene: TRBJ2-1; D gene: .; V gene: TRBV25-1; CDR3 DNA: TGTGCCAGCAGTGACCCGATGCGGCGGGGGCAGTTCTTC; CDR3 protein: CASSDPMRRGQFF
clone size: .; J gene: TRBJ1-4; D gene: .; V gene: TRBV2; CDR3 DNA: TGTGCCAGCGAGAGCGTGCGGAGTGAAAAACTGTTTTTT; CDR3 protein: CASESVRSEKLFF
clone size: .; J gene: TRBJ2-1; D gene: .; V gene: TRBV30; CDR3 DNA: TGTGCCTGGATGCGGGGCAGCGAATACAATGAGCAGTTCTTC; CDR3 protein: CAWMRGSEYNEQFF
clone size: .; J gene: TRBJ1-3; D gene: .; V gene: TRBV19; CDR3 DNA: TGTGCCAGTAGTATTGGGGCCAGGACCCGTGCCATATATTTT; CDR3 protein: CASSIGARTRAIYF